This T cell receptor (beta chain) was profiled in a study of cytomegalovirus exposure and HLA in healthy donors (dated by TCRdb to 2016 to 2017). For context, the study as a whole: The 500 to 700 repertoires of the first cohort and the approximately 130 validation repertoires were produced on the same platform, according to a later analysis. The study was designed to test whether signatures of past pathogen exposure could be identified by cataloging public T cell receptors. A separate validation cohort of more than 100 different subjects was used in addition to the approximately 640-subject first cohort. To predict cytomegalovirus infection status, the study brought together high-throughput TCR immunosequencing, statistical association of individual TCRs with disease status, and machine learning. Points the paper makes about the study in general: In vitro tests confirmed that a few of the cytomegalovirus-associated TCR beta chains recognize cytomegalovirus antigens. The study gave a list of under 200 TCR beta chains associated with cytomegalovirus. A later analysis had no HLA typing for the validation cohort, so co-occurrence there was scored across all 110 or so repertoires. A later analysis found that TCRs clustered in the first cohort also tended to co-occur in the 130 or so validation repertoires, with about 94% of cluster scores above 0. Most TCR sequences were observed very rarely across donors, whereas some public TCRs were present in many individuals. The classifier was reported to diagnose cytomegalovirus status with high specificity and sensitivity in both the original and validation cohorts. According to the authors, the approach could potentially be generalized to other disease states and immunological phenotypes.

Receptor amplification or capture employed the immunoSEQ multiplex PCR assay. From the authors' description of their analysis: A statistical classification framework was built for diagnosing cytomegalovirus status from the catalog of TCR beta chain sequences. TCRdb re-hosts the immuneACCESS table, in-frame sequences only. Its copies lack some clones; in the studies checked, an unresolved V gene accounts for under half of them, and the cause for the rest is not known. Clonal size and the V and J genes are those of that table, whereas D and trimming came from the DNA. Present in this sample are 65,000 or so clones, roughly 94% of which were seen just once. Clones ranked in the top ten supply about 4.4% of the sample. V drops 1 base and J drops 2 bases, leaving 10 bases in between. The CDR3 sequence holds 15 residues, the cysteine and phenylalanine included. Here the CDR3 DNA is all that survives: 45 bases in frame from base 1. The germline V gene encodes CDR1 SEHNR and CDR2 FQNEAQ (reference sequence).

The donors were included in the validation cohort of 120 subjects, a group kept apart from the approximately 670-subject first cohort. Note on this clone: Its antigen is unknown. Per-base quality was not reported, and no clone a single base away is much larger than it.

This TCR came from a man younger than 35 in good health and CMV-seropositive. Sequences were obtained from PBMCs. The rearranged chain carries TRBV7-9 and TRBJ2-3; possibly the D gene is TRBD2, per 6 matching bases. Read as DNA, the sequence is TGTGCCAGCAGCTTAGTAACGGGGGACACAGATACGCAGTATTTT. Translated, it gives CASSLVTGDTDTQYF.